The 14 T cell receptor beta chains in this list originate from one sample, sequenced in a study of cytomegalovirus exposure and HLA in healthy donors. PCR used 60 Vbeta primers and 13 Jbeta primers. TCRdb's table, derived via immunoSEQ multiplex PCR, lists solely in-frame clones and lacks some. The table has approximately 33,000 clones, around half seen once. The sample taken for sequencing was PBMCs. The receptors come from a woman in her thirties or forties in good health and CMV-seropositive.

J is TRBJ1-2 and V is TRBV5-4; D ambiguous. The CDR3 totals 16 residues. Germline values: CDR1 SGHNT, CDR2 YYREEE (reference sequence). V was trimmed by 6 bases and J by 0 bases, leaving 18 bases between them. The CDR3 reads CASTRWSTGANYGYTF. CDR3 in DNA: TGTGCCAGCACCCGATGGTCTACCGGAGCTAACTATGGCTACACCTTC.

V is TRBV6-5 and J is TRBJ1-2; a weak D match, TRBD1 (5 bases). The CDR3 runs to 14 residues. The germline V and J ends were trimmed by 6 bases and 0 bases, with 11 bases remaining between them. Germline CDR1 MNHEY, CDR2 SVGAGI. In DNA form, the CDR3 reads TGTGCCAGCAGCCCAGACAGTCCTAACTATGGCTACACCTTC. Its translation: CASSPDSPNYGYTF.

The chain employs TRBV2 and TRBJ2-5, with D possibly TRBD1 on 6 matching bases. The germline CDR1 and CDR2 sequences are SNHLY and FYNNEI. CDR3 size: 14 residues. V lost 7 bases to trimming and J lost 1 base, with 13 bases between them. CDR3 in amino acids: CASNRDRSQETQYF. The CDR3 DNA sequence: TGTGCCAGCAACCGAGACAGGAGCCAAGAGACCCAGTACTTC.

This sequence joins TRBV11-2 and TRBJ1-3, with TRBD1 identical over 7 bases. Germline CDR1 is SGHAT and CDR2 is FQNNGV. The ends lost 5 bases at V and 4 bases at J; junction bases unmatched: 11. This CDR3 comprises 16 residues. CDR3 region: CASSINFGQVGNTIYF. DNA of the CDR3: TGTGCCAGCAGCATCAACTTTGGACAGGTCGGAAACACCATATATTTT.

This chain links TRBV14 with TRBJ2-1, with TRBD2 identical over 9 bases. The CDR3 extends over 13 amino acids. The V segment lost 0 bases and the J segment 14 bases; nucleotides outside the gene matches: 5. CDR1 and CDR2 (germline): SGHDN, FVKESK. CDR3 bases: TGTGCCAGCAGCCAAGATCCGCGGGGGGGCGAGTTCTTC. Its translation: CASSQDPRGGEFF.

In regard to this clone: At one boundary the junction diverges from the germline segment, which might be a read error. V and J are TRBV2 and TRBJ2-7; 10 positions match TRBD1. The CDR3 runs 16 residues. Per germline, CDR1 SNHLY and CDR2 FYNNEI. CDR3 residues: CASSEATGTGDSEQYF. CDR3 coding DNA: TGTGCCAGCAGCGAAGCGACCGGGACAGGGGATTCCGAGCAGTACTTC.

V and J are TRBV30 and TRBJ2-3; 8 nucleotides agree with TRBD2. With 3 bases clipped from V and 2 bases from J, the junction kept 4 bases outside the gene matches. Looked up from germline, CDR1 is GTSNPN and CDR2 is SVGIG (reference sequence). The CDR3 runs 14 residues. CDR3 nucleotides: TGTGCCTGGAGCGCCGGGGGGGCCACAGATACGCAGTATTTT. Its translation is CAWSAGGATDTQYF.

The chain joins TRBV5-4 to TRBJ1-6; maybe TRBD1 (6 bases). Deletions cut 4 bases from V and 2 bases from J, with 13 bases between. The CDR3 sequence is 16 residues long. Germline V lookup: CDR1 SGHNT, CDR2 YYREEE (reference sequence). Here the CDR3 reads CASSLDRRTYNSPLHF. CDR3 sequence (DNA): TGTGCCAGCAGCCTAGACAGGCGGACCTATAATTCACCCCTCCACTTT.

This clone was seen a single time. The chain uses TRBV5-6 and TRBJ2-2; the D gene is possibly TRBD1 (5 bases). The CDR3 loop spans 16 amino acids. CDR1 and CDR2 (germline): SGHDT, YYEEEE. V lost 2 bases and J 3 bases, leaving 14 bases between the germline ends. DNA of the CDR3: TGTGCCAGCAGCTTTTCGGGTATCAGGGACACCGGGGAGCTGTTTTTT. It yields the protein CASSFSGIRDTGELFF. Supplemented by reference TRBV5-6 and TRBJ2-2, the full variable domain reads DAGVTQSPTHLIKTRGQQVTLRCSPKSGHDTVSWYQQALGQGPQFIFQYYEEEERQRGNFPDRFSGHQFPNYSSELNVNALLLGDSALYLCASSFSGIRDTGELFFGEGSRLTVL.

This chain links TRBV11-2 with TRBJ2-7; the match to TRBD2 covers 7 bases. The V gene's germline CDR1 is SGHAT and CDR2 FQNNGV. The CDR3 has 13 residues. V shed 6 bases, J shed 6 bases, and the junction held 8 bases outside the gene matches. The CDR3 is CASSAGVGREQYF. The CDR3 nucleotides read TGTGCCAGCAGTGCGGGGGTGGGCCGCGAGCAGTACTTC.

The rearrangement joins TRBV19 to TRBJ1-4; a possible D gene is TRBD1 (6 bases). The CDR3 has 15 amino acids. Germline CDR1 is LNHDA and CDR2 is SQIVND (reference sequence). The V and J ends lost 11 bases and 7 bases respectively, with 23 bases between them. Here the CDR3 DNA reads TGTGCCGTTTCGAGCAGGGGTCCGCGGGTTGAAAAACTGTTTTTT. It specifies CAVSSRGPRVEKLFF. Supplemented by reference TRBV19 and TRBJ1-4, the full variable domain reads DGGITQSPKYLFRKEGQNVTLSCEQNLNHDAMYWYRQDPGQGLRLIYYSQIVNDFQKGDIAEGYSVSREKKESFPLTVTSAQKNPTAFYLCAVSSRGPRVEKLFFGSGTQLSVL.

This clone appeared a few times. This chain uses TRBV9 with TRBJ1-4; D is uncertain. The CDR3 extends over 14 amino acids. The V and J ends lost 0 bases and 8 bases respectively, with 11 bases between them. CDR1 and CDR2 (germline): SGDLS, YYNGEE. The CDR3 region is CASSVGITLEKLFF. The DNA of the CDR3 is TGTGCCAGCAGCGTAGGAATAACTCTCGAAAAACTGTTTTTT.

This chain links TRBV4-3 with TRBJ2-3; possible D gene TRBD2, 6 bases. The CDR3 is 15 residues long. Germline CDR1 LGHNA, CDR2 YSLEER. The V gene lost 0 bases and the J gene lost 4 bases, with 11 bases spanning the gap. CDR3 in DNA: TGCGCCAGCAGCCAAGATAGGAGGGTACCAGATACGCAGTATTTT. Translation: CASSQDRRVPDTQYF.

This chain links TRBV6-1 with TRBJ1-6; possibly TRBD1 for D (5 bases). Trimming left V 0 bases short and J 7 bases short, with 10 bases between. This CDR3 comprises 15 residues. Germline V gives CDR1 MNHNS, CDR2 SASEGT. CDR3 residues: CASSEAQGLNSPLHF. The CDR3 bases are TGTGCCAGCAGTGAAGCGCAGGGCTTGAATTCACCCCTCCACTTT.